This T cell receptor beta chain was recorded in a study of T-cell memory formation after mild COVID-19. Turning to the study itself: There were largely donor-specific TCR clusters.

A few counts support this clonotype. TCRdb ran MiXCR on the 5' RACE reads and lists one entry per CDR3 protein. The repertoire holds 120,000 to 150,000 distinct CDR3 sequences, with 6% to 7% as singletons. This sequence originates from an adult woman who had mild COVID-19 (a few samples of this study predate the infection). Cell type and time point are not known. Material: PBMCs or a T cell subset sorted from them (not recorded which).

CDR3 loop: CSARDFMGEETQYF. The CDR3 nucleotides read TGCAGTGCTAGAGATTTCATGGGGGAAGAGACCCAGTACTTC. The J gene is TRBJ2-5, the V gene TRBV20-1; D may be TRBD1 or TRBD2 (5 bases each). The CDR3 spans 14 residues. From germline, CDR1 is DFQATT and CDR2 SNEGSKA (reference sequence). Trimming left V 0 bases short and J 3 bases short, with 11 bases between.